The entry that follows covers one TCR beta chain sequence. Antigen unknown. Sequenced by immunoSEQ multiplex PCR; TCRdb stores in-frame clones only, minus some. The sample consists of under 85,000 clones, around 85% of them appearing once. The data are from a study of OX40 agonist ivuxolimab in advanced cancers. Systemic immunosuppression or a history of autoimmune disease excluded patients. Study-level points and caveats: Clonal expansion from baseline to week 6 occurred in both CD4+ and CD8+ T cells.

The TCR was taken from an adult with an advanced solid tumor such as melanoma, head and neck, liver or kidney cancer. The sequenced sample was CD4+ or CD8+ T cells sorted from blood, obtained in a trial of the OX40 agonist ivuxolimab.

The CDR3 DNA sequence: TGCAGCGCTCACGACGGTTACACTGAAGCTTTCTTT. Its translation is CSAHDGYTEAFF. The chain uses TRBV29-1 and TRBJ1-1; D gene uncertain. Per germline, CDR1 SQVTM and CDR2 ANQGSEA. The CDR3 spans 12 residues. Between the trimmed V and J ends, which lost 7 bases and 3 bases, there was a span of 12 bases.